This is a list of T cell receptor beta chains from one sample in a study of T cells in localized non-small cell lung cancer. The method was immunoSEQ multiplex PCR; TCRdb's version includes in-frame clones alone and lacks a portion of them. The repertoire holds roughly 1,500 clones, with under 30% as singletons. Sequenced material: normal lung tissue next to the tumor, taken before any cancer treatment. Source of these receptors: a female donor older than 55 with stage II squamous cell lung carcinoma. CDR3s include the opening cysteine and the closing phenylalanine or tryptophan. Each record gives: clone size, V gene, J gene, D gene, CDR3 DNA, CDR3 protein. The D gene is left open where the match is weak. Rows may omit the clone size; those that give it use once, few, many or a size class.

clone_size: few
v_call: TRBV28
j_call: TRBJ1-1
d_call: NA
cdr3_nt: TGTGCCAGCAGTCCCTACCCCTGGGAAGCTTTCTTT
cdr3_aa: CASSPYPWEAFF

clone_size: few
v_call: TRBV6-7
j_call: TRBJ2-1
d_call: NA
cdr3_nt: TGTGCCAGCAGTTACGAAGGGTTCTCCTACAATGAGCAGTTCTTC
cdr3_aa: CASSYEGFSYNEQFF

clone_size: few
v_call: TRBV7-5
j_call: TRBJ2-2
d_call: NA
cdr3_nt: TGTGCCAGCAGCTTGTCGGCAGGGGCGACTACCGGGGAGCTGTTTTTT
cdr3_aa: CASSLSAGATTGELFF

clone_size: NA
v_call: TRBV6-8
j_call: TRBJ2-7
d_call: TRBD2
cdr3_nt: TGTGCCAGCGGATTTACACTAGCGGGAGCAGACGAGCAGTACTTC
cdr3_aa: CASGFTLAGADEQYF

clone_size: NA
v_call: TRBV15
j_call: TRBJ2-6
d_call: TRBD1
cdr3_nt: TGTGCCACCAGCCGAAGACAGGGTTCTGGGGCCAACGTCCTGACTTTC
cdr3_aa: CATSRRQGSGANVLTF

clone_size: NA
v_call: TRBV2
j_call: TRBJ2-3
d_call: TRBD1
cdr3_nt: TGTGCCAGCAGGGGGTGGAGCGGACAGGGGGTTTTT
cdr3_aa: CASRGWSGQGVF

clone_size: medium-sized
v_call: TRBV11-3
j_call: TRBJ1-1
d_call: NA
cdr3_nt: TGTGCCAGCAGCTTACAGGGTTCTATGAACACTGAAGCTTTCTTT
cdr3_aa: CASSLQGSMNTEAFF

clone_size: few
v_call: TRBV29-1
j_call: TRBJ1-4
d_call: TRBD1
cdr3_nt: TGCAGCGCTCTGACAGGGCCTAATGAAAAACTGTTTTTT
cdr3_aa: CSALTGPNEKLFF

clone_size: few
v_call: TRBV2
j_call: TRBJ2-3
d_call: TRBD2
cdr3_nt: TGTGCCAGCATACTAGCGGGAGTAGCGGATACGCAGTATTTT
cdr3_aa: CASILAGVADTQYF

clone_size: few
v_call: TRBV9
j_call: TRBJ2-1
d_call: NA
cdr3_nt: TGTGCCAGCAACCGGGAAGGTTATGAGCAGTTCTTC
cdr3_aa: CASNREGYEQFF

clone_size: NA
v_call: TRBV27
j_call: TRBJ2-5
d_call: TRBD2
cdr3_nt: TGTGCCAGCAGTCCTCTAGCGGGAGGGAGACAAGAGACCCAGTACTTC
cdr3_aa: CASSPLAGGRQETQYF

clone_size: medium-sized
v_call: TRBV9
j_call: TRBJ1-2
d_call: NA
cdr3_nt: TGTGCCAGCAGTGGGACCACCACGGGGCGCTACACCTTC
cdr3_aa: CASSGTTTGRYTF

clone_size: NA
v_call: TRBV29-1
j_call: TRBJ2-3
d_call: TRBD2
cdr3_nt: TGCAGCGTTGTGGGACTAGCGGACAAACTCACAGATACGCAGTATTTT
cdr3_aa: CSVVGLADKLTDTQYF